Below, 14 T cell receptor beta chains from the same sample are listed, as sequenced in a study of blood T cells in healthy people across ages. Sample-barcoded 5' priming and a J-beta primer mix drove a second PCR of roughly 6 to 12 cycles. TCRdb re-called the 5' RACE reads through MiXCR, storing one row per CDR3 protein. Of hundreds of thousands of distinct CDR3 sequences in the sample, under 80% were seen once. Sequenced material: blood. The receptor set was obtained from a man aged 30 to 39 in good health.

The gene calls are TRBV20-1 and TRBJ2-1, with D perhaps matching TRBD2 (6 bases). Trimming stripped 1 base from V and 2 bases from J, with 12 bases between. Germline V gives CDR1 DFQATT, CDR2 SNEGSKA (reference sequence). CDR3 size: 15 residues. The CDR3 DNA sequence: TGCAGTGCTAGAGTAGAGCGGGCGGCCTACAATGAGCAGTTCTTC. Its protein is CSARVERAAYNEQFF.

This clonotype was observed a few times. CDR3 sequence (DNA): TGTGCCAGCAGCGCATCGGGACAGAGTCACAATGAGCAGTTCTTC. Residues: CASSASGQSHNEQFF. The V and J genes are TRBV7-8 and TRBJ2-1; 7 bases are a match to TRBD1. The junction had 9 bases not matched to a gene; V was cut back by 5 bases and J by 5 bases. The CDR3 extends over 15 amino acids. Per germline, CDR1 SGHVS and CDR2 FQNEAQ.

In regard to this clonotype: Because the CDR3's place on the DNA is in doubt, the DNA is left out and the CDR3 is given as listed by TCRdb. This chain uses TRBV12-3 or TRBV12-4 with TRBJ2-1. The CDR3 numbers 12 amino acids, ends counted. This chain's CDR3 is CASSSSKDEQFF.

V usage is TRBV5-5 and J usage is TRBJ2-7; perhaps D is TRBD1 or TRBD2 (5 bases each). This CDR3 contains 14 residues. Per germline, CDR1 SGHKS and CDR2 YYEKEE (reference sequence). Trimming shortened V by 3 bases and J by 4 bases, and 14 bases separated the two germline ends. DNA for the CDR3: TGTGCCAGCAGCTCCCCGGGACCCCGGTACGAGCAGTACTTC. Its translation: CASSSPGPRYEQYF.

The chain joins TRBV6-5 to TRBJ2-7; TRBD2 is a possible D gene (5 bases). Germline CDR1 and CDR2: MNHEY and SVGAGI. Trimming removed 4 bases at V and 4 bases at J, with 11 bases between. The CDR3 runs 13 residues. CDR3 amino acids: CASSWLRGYEQYF. In nucleotides, the CDR3 is TGTGCCAGCAGTTGGCTTCGGGGTTACGAGCAGTACTTC.

V and J are TRBV20-1 and TRBJ2-1, with 9 bases matching TRBD2. The length of the CDR3 is 14 residues. In germline, CDR1 is DFQATT, CDR2 SNEGSKA (reference sequence). Trimming at V came to 4 bases and at J to 5 bases, leaving 6 bases not matched to a gene. The CDR3 sequence: CSATIAGANNEQFF. The DNA of the CDR3 is TGCAGTGCTACTATAGCGGGGGCCAACAATGAGCAGTTCTTC.

The rearrangement uses TRBV6-1 and TRBJ2-1, with 9 bases that match TRBD2. V gave up 3 bases and J gave up 4 bases; unmatched junction bases: 7. Germline CDR1 MNHNS, CDR2 SASEGT. The CDR3 length is 16 residues. The CDR3 reads CASSDPSGASYNEQFF. The CDR3 nucleotides read TGTGCCAGCAGTGACCCTAGCGGGGCCTCGTACAATGAGCAGTTCTTC.

This clonotype was seen only a few times. The genes are TRBV20-1 and TRBJ2-4; the D gene is possibly TRBD1 (6 bases). The J call is in doubt because the DNA end fits TRBJ2-7 better. Germline assignment: CDR1 DFQATT and CDR2 SNEGSKA (reference sequence). This CDR3 has 11 residues. DNA for the CDR3: TGCAGTGCTACCGGCAGGGGCGAGCAGTACTTC. It yields the protein CSATGRGEQYF.

The V call is TRBV7-9, the J call TRBJ2-7, with D possibly TRBD1 on 5 matching bases. The DNA end is more similar to TRBJ2-5, so the J call may be wrong. The CDR3 is made up of 15 amino acids. Germline loops: CDR1 SEHNR, CDR2 FQNEAQ (reference sequence). In DNA, the CDR3 is TGTGCCAGCAGCCCAAGACAGACCAACCAAGAGACCCAGTACTTC. This sequence encodes CASSPRQTNQETQYF.

V is TRBV20-1 and J is TRBJ1-2, with D unresolved. Per germline, CDR1 DFQATT and CDR2 SNEGSKA (reference sequence). The V end was cut by 1 base, the J end by 2 bases, with 8 bases between. The CDR3 has 13 amino acids. CDR3 coding DNA: TGCAGTGCTAGAGGGACGGCGAACTATGGCTACACCTTC. Its protein is CSARGTANYGYTF.

The chain joins TRBV3-1 to TRBJ2-1; D gene ambiguous. V lost 1 base to trimming and J lost 4 bases, with 11 bases between them. CDR1 is LGHDT, CDR2 YNNKEL, per germline (reference sequence). This CDR3 spans 15 amino acids. CDR3 sequence (DNA): TGTGCCAGCAGCCAAGCTCGGCAGGCTTACAATGAGCAGTTCTTC. Protein product: CASSQARQAYNEQFF.

In DNA form, the CDR3 reads TGCAGTGCTAGAGATCCTCAGGGACAGGGTTTTCGTCTTCAGTACTTC. Amino acids: CSARDPQGQGFRLQYF. The chain links TRBV20-1 to TRBJ2-4, with TRBD1 matching over 9 bases. Germline CDR1 and CDR2: DFQATT and SNEGSKA (reference sequence). CDR3 length equals 16 residues. Germline trimming cut 0 bases from V and 11 bases from J; bases unmatched to any gene: 14.

The chain has TRBV30 and TRBJ2-4; 7 bases are a match to TRBD2. After removal of 1 base from V and 15 bases from J, the junction contained 6 bases not matched to a gene. Per the germline V gene, CDR1 is GTSNPN and CDR2 is SVGIG (reference sequence). The CDR3 length is 11 residues. For the CDR3, the DNA is TGTGCCTGGAGTGCTCCCCGGGAGGTGTACTTC. Protein: CAWSAPREVYF. The full variable domain, its missing parts supplied by reference TRBV30 and TRBJ2-4, is SQTIHQWPATLVQPVGSPLSLECTVEGTSNPNLYWYRQAAGRGLQLLFYSVGIGQISSEVPQNLSASRPQDRQFILSSKKLLLSDSGFYLCAWSAPREVYFGAGTRLSVL.

The CDR3 DNA reads as TGTGCCATCAGTGAGTCGGGCACTAGCGGAGGTGGGACCCAGTACTTC. Encoded protein: CAISESGTSGGGTQYF. The rearrangement links TRBV10-3 to TRBJ2-7; 8 bases align to TRBD2. The DNA end lines up better with TRBJ2-5; the J call may be wrong. Germline values: CDR1 ENHRY, CDR2 SYGVKD. There are 16 residues in the CDR3.